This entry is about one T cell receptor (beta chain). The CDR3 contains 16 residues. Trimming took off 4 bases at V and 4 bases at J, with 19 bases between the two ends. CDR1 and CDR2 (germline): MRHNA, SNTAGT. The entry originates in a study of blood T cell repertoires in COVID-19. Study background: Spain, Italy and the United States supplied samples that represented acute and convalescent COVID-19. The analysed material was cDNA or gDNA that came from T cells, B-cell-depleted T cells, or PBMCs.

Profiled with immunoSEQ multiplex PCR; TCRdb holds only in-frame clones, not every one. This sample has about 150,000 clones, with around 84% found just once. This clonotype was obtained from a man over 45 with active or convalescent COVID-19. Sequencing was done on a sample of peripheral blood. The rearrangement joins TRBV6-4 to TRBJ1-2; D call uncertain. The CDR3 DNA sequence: TGTGCCAGCAGTGCTGAGGGCACGCGCGGAACCTATGGCTACACCTTC. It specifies CASSAEGTRGTYGYTF.